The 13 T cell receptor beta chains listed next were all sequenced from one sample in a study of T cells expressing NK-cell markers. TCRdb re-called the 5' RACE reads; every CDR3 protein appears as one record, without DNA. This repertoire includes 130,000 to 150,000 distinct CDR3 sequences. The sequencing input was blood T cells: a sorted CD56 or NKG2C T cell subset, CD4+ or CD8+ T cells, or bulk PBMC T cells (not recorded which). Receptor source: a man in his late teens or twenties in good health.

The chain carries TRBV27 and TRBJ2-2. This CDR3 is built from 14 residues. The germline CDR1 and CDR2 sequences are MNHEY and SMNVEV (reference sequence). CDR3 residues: CASSLYRNTGELFF.

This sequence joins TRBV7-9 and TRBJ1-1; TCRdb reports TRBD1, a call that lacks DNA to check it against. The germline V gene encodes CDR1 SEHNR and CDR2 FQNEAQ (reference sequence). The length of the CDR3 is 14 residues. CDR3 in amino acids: CASSFGTPNTEAFF.

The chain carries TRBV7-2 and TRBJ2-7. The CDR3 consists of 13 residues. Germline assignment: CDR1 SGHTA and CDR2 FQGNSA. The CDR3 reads CASSLPFSYEQYF.

The CDR3 loop is CASSDSGGRITEAFF. The chain uses TRBV6-1 and TRBJ1-1; absent DNA, TCRdb's TRBD1 call cannot be checked. Germline V gene lookup returns CDR1 MNHNS and CDR2 SASEGT. The CDR3 loop spans 15 amino acids.

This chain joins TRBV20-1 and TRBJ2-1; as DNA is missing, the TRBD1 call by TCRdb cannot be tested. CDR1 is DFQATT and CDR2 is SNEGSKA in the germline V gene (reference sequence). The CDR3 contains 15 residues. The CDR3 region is CSASPERSYYNEQFF.

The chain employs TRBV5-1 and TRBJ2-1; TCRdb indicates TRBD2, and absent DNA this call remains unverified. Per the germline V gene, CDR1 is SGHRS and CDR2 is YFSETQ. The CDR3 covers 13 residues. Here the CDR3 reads CASSLVSGNEQFF.

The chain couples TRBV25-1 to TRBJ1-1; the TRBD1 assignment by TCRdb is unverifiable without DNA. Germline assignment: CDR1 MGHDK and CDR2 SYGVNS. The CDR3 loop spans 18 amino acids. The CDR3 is CASSEYSGQGAGSTEAFF.

CDR3 region: CASSQERAQQFF. V usage is TRBV3-1 and J usage is TRBJ2-1; TCRdb proposes TRBD2, but this gene call is untestable without DNA. Per the germline V gene, CDR1 is LGHDT and CDR2 is YNNKEL (reference sequence). The CDR3 length is 12 residues.

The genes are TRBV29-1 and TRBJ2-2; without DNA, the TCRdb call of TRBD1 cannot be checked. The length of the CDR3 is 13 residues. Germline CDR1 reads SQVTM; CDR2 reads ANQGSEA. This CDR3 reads CSGRTGVAGELFF.

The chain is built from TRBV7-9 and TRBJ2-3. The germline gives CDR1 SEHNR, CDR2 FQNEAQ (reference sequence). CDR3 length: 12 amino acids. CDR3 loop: CASSSSTDTQYF.

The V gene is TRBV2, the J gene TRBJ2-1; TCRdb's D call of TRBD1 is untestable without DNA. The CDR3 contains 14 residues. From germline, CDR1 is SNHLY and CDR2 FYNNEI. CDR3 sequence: CAGEAATPGNEQFF.

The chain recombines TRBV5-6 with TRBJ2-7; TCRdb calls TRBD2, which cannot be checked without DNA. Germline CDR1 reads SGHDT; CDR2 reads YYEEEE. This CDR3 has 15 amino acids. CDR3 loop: CASSSIAGVWDEQYF.

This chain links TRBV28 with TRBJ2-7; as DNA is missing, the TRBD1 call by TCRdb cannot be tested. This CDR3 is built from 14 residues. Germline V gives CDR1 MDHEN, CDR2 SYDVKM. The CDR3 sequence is CASSLTGTHYEQYF.